This TCR beta chain was profiled in a study of blood T cell repertoires in COVID-19. Across the whole study: There were acute and convalescent COVID-19 samples, and they came from the United States, Italy and Spain.

In the study's own analysis: Amplification of reference gene primers was used by the study to estimate nucleated cell counts. The protocol was immunoSEQ multiplex PCR, while the TCRdb copy is restricted to in-frame clones and leaves out a portion. V and J calls and clone size are given by that table; D and trimming were obtained from the DNA. The sample holds about 100,000 clones; approximately 93% are singletons and the top ten take around 2.1%. The CDR3 contains 18 residues. Per the germline V gene, CDR1 is LGHDT and CDR2 is YNNKEL (reference sequence). V shed 0 bases and J 3 bases; nucleotides not matched to a gene: 5.

V usage is TRBV3-1 (or the pseudogene TRBV3-2) and J usage is TRBJ2-3; 14 bases align to TRBD2. The source is a man aged 50 to 59 with active COVID-19. The sample consisted of peripheral blood. CDR3 sequence reads: CASSQDGTSGGSTDTQYF. Here the CDR3 DNA reads TGTGCCAGCAGCCAAGATGGGACTAGCGGGGGTTCTACAGATACGCAGTATTTT.